This TCR beta chain was profiled in a study of cytomegalovirus exposure and HLA in healthy donors. Study outcomes and limitations: CMV serostatus was the only immune exposure information that was available. The study listed roughly 160 cytomegalovirus-associated TCR beta chains. Accounts indicate the classifier identified cytomegalovirus status with strong specificity and sensitivity.

PCR was performed using 60 Vbeta and 13 Jbeta primers. Per the authors' pipeline: A later analysis tallied 87 million or so unique TCR beta chains, roughly 11 million of them shared. Profiled with immunoSEQ multiplex PCR; TCRdb holds only in-frame clones, not every one. V and J calls and clone size are those listed in that table; D and trimming were worked out from the DNA. The top ten clones hold about 15% of a sample with under 100,000 clones, 60% to 80% of them seen once. Comments on this clone: Its specificity is not known.

Per germline, CDR1 SGHRS and CDR2 YFSETQ. The germline V and J ends were trimmed by 0 bases and 6 bases, with 15 bases remaining between them. The CDR3 is 16 amino acids. The receptor's source is a woman aged 45-65 years in good health and CMV-seropositive. The rearrangement joins TRBV5-1 to TRBJ2-2, with a tentative D call TRBD2 (6 bases). What was sequenced was PBMCs. This CDR3 is CASSLAGTSTAGELFF. The CDR3 bases are TGCGCCAGCAGCTTGGCAGGGACTTCGACCGCCGGGGAGCTGTTTTTT.